The rows below give T cell receptor beta chains drawn from one sample of a study of blood T cell repertoires in COVID-19. The assay was immunoSEQ multiplex PCR, and TCRdb's table has in-frame clones only and misses some. Among about 300,000 clones listed, around four fifths were seen once. Source material: peripheral blood. The receptor source for this set is a woman aged 50 to 60 with acute or convalescent COVID-19. Both conserved end residues are part of each CDR3. The D gene is left open where the match is weak. Some rows have no size entry. The others give once, few or many, or a class for an expanded clone.

J gene	V gene	clone size	D gene	CDR3 protein	CDR3 DNA
TRBJ2-3	TRBV10-1	.	.	CASSTNTDTQYF	TGCGCCAGCTCCACTAACACAGATACGCAGTATTTT
TRBJ2-3	TRBV5-1	.	.	CASRAGATDTQYF	TGCGCCAGCAGGGCGGGGGCCACAGATACGCAGTATTTT
TRBJ2-3	TRBV4-2	.	TRBD2	CASSQGFWTSGTDTQYF	TGTGCCAGCAGCCAAGGCTTCTGGACTAGCGGGACAGATACGCAGTATTTT
TRBJ1-2	TRBV19	.	.	CASSPTPRQATNYGYTF	TGTGCCAGTAGTCCAACTCCAAGACAGGCGACTAACTATGGCTACACCTTC
TRBJ2-3	TRBV30	.	.	CAWSTGGSTDTQYF	TGTGCCTGGAGTACCGGCGGGAGCACAGATACGCAGTATTTT
TRBJ1-5	TRBV24-1	.	.	CATSDSGAQPQHF	TGTGCCACCAGTGATTCAGGGGCTCAGCCCCAGCATTTT
TRBJ1-5	TRBV15	.	TRBD1	CATSRDRGPNQPQHF	TGTGCCACCAGCAGGGACAGGGGGCCGAATCAGCCCCAGCATTTT
TRBJ2-3	TRBV6-5	.	TRBD2	CASSYRAGASTDTQYF	TGTGCCAGCAGTTACCGGGCGGGAGCTAGCACAGATACGCAGTATTTT
TRBJ1-5	TRBV2	.	.	CASTMEGNQPQHF	TGTGCCAGCACCATGGAGGGTAATCAGCCCCAGCATTTT
TRBJ2-3	TRBV5-6	many	.	CASSLGVNRDADTQYF	TGTGCCAGCAGCTTGGGGGTCAACAGGGACGCAGATACGCAGTATTTT
TRBJ2-5	TRBV7-2	once	TRBD2	CASSPSGLAARETQYF	TGTGCCAGCAGCCCCTCGGGACTAGCAGCTAGGGAGACCCAGTACTTC
TRBJ2-7	TRBV7-2	.	TRBD2	CASSLLAGVVEQYF	TGTGCCAGCAGCTTACTCGCGGGAGTAGTCGAGCAGTACTTC
TRBJ2-1	TRBV5-1	.	.	CASSLNSGAEEQFF	TGCGCCAGCAGCTTGAATTCAGGGGCAGAGGAGCAGTTCTTC
TRBJ1-2	TRBV3-1/TRBV3-2	.	.	CASSHLDSSNYGYTF	TGTGCCAGCAGCCACTTGGACAGTTCTAACTATGGCTACACCTTC
TRBJ2-2	TRBV2	.	.	CASSKTGNTGELFF	TGTGCCAGCAGTAAGACAGGGAACACCGGGGAGCTGTTTTTT
TRBJ2-2	TRBV7-3	.	.	CASSFDSGELFF	TGTGCCAGCAGCTTCGACAGCGGGGAGCTGTTTTTT
TRBJ1-2	TRBV5-1	.	.	CASSLEGRTAYGYTF	TGCGCCAGCAGCTTGGAAGGTCGGACAGCCTATGGCTACACCTTC
TRBJ2-5	TRBV5-1	.	.	CASSDPQGQETQYF	TGCGCCAGCAGCGACCCTCAGGGGCAGGAGACCCAGTACTTC
TRBJ1-2	TRBV25-1	.	.	CASSGLYGYTF	TGTGCCAGCAGTGGTCTCTATGGCTACACCTTC
TRBJ2-2	TRBV5-8	few	TRBD2	CASSRTSGRNTGELFF	TGTGCCAGCAGCCGGACTAGCGGGAGGAACACCGGGGAGCTGTTTTTT
TRBJ2-2	TRBV4-3	.	.	CASSQLVRTGELFF	TGCGCCAGCAGCCAACTTGTCCGCACCGGGGAGCTGTTTTTT
TRBJ1-2	TRBV30	.	TRBD1	CAWSTGGQGASGYTF	TGTGCCTGGAGTACAGGAGGACAGGGGGCGAGTGGCTACACCTTC
TRBJ2-1	TRBV11-2	.	.	CASSLNSRSSYNEQFF	TGTGCCAGCAGCTTAAACTCGAGGAGCTCCTACAATGAGCAGTTCTTC
TRBJ1-2	TRBV6-2/TRBV6-3	.	TRBD1	CASSTGQGLIGGYTF	TGTGCCAGCAGTACCGGACAGGGGTTGATAGGTGGCTACACCTTC
TRBJ2-6	TRBV6-2/TRBV6-3	.	.	CASSYVAGQSLTF	TGTGCCAGCAGTTACGTGGCCGGACAAAGCCTGACTTTC
TRBJ2-3	TRBV9	.	TRBD1	CASSFNSGTGEGTQYF	TGTGCCAGCAGTTTTAACTCCGGGACAGGGGAGGGTACGCAGTATTTT
TRBJ2-7	TRBV11-2	few	.	CASSLATGRSYEQYF	TGTGCCAGCAGCTTAGCAACAGGGAGATCCTACGAGCAGTACTTC
TRBJ2-1	TRBV7-6	.	TRBD1	CASRDGQGDEQFF	TGTGCCAGCAGAGACGGACAGGGGGATGAGCAGTTCTTC
TRBJ2-3	TRBV30	.	.	CAWSPAGPWGTQYF	TGTGCCTGGAGTCCGGCGGGGCCCTGGGGGACGCAGTATTTT
TRBJ1-2	TRBV2	few	.	CASGYRDGSNYGYTF	TGTGCCAGCGGATACCGGGACGGGAGCAACTATGGCTACACCTTC
TRBJ1-4	TRBV5-5	.	.	CASSLGHGQYNEKLFF	TGTGCCAGCAGCCTGGGGCATGGGCAATATAATGAAAAACTGTTTTTT
TRBJ2-2	TRBV6-1	.	TRBD2	CASSVRGLVNTGELFF	TGTGCCAGCAGTGTGCGAGGACTAGTTAACACCGGGGAGCTGTTTTTT
TRBJ2-7	TRBV30	.	.	CAFRTGTSYEQYF	TGTGCCTTCCGTACCGGGACTTCCTACGAGCAGTACTTC
TRBJ1-6	TRBV6-5	.	.	CASSYDTWNSPLHF	TGTGCCAGCAGCTACGATACATGGAATTCACCCCTCCACTTT
TRBJ1-2	TRBV7-3	.	.	CASSFGVGPGDGYTF	TGTGCCAGCAGCTTCGGGGTAGGGCCGGGCGATGGCTACACCTTC
TRBJ1-4	TRBV28	.	TRBD1	CASSSGTATNEKLFF	TGTGCCAGCAGTTCCGGGACAGCAACTAATGAAAAACTGTTTTTT
TRBJ2-2	TRBV3-1/TRBV3-2	.	TRBD2	CASSQEGGGANTGELFF	TGTGCCAGCAGCCAAGAAGGCGGGGGGGCGAACACCGGGGAGCTGTTTTTT
TRBJ2-4	TRBV3-1/TRBV3-2	.	.	CASSQGDFIQYF	TGTGCCAGCAGCCAAGGAGATTTTATTCAGTACTTC
TRBJ2-3	TRBV4-3	few	TRBD1	CASSQYLNFPGQVSDTQYF	TGCGCCAGCAGCCAATACCTGAATTTTCCGGGACAGGTCTCAGATACGCAGTATTTT
TRBJ2-1	TRBV9	.	.	CASSVGGNTYNEQFF	TGTGCCAGCAGCGTAGGCGGGAATACCTACAATGAGCAGTTCTTC
TRBJ2-3	TRBV4-1	few	.	CASSQGRGRDTDTQYF	TGCGCCAGCAGCCAAGGAAGGGGAAGGGACACAGATACGCAGTATTTT